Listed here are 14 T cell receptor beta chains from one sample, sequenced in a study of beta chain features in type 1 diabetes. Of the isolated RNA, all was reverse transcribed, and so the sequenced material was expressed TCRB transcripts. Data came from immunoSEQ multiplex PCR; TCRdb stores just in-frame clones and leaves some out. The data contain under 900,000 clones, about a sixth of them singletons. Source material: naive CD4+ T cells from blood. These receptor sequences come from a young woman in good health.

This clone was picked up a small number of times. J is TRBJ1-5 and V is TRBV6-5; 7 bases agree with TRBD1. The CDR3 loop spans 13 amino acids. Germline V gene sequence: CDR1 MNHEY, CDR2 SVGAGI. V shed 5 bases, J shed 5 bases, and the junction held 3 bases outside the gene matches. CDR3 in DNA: TGTGCCAGCAGTCGGGACAGTTATCAGCCCCAGCATTTT. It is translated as CASSRDSYQPQHF.

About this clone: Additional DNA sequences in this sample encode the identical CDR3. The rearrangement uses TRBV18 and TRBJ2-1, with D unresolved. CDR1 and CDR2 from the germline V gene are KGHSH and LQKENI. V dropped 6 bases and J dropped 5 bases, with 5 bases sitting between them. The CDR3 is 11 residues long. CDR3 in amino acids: CASSPNNEQFF. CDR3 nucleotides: TGTGCCAGCTCTCCAAACAATGAGCAGTTCTTC.

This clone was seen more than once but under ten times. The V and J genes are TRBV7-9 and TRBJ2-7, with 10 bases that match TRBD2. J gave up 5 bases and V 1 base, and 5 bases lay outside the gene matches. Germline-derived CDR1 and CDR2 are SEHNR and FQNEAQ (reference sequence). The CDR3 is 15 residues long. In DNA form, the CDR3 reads TGTGCCAGCAGCTTAGATCTAGCGGGAGCCCACGAGCAGTACTTC. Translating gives CASSLDLAGAHEQYF. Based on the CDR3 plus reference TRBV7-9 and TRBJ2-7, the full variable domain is DTGVSQNPRHKITKRGQNVTFRCDPISEHNRLYWYRQTLGQGPEFLTYFQNEAQLEKSRLLSDRFSAERPKGSFSTLEIQRTEQGDSAMYLCASSLDLAGAHEQYFGPGTRLTVT.

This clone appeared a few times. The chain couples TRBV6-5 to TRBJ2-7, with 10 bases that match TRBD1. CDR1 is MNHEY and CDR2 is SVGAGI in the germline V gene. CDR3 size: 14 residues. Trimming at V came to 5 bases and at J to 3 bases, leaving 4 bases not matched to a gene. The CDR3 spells CASSRDRGGYEQYF. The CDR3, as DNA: TGTGCCAGCAGTCGGGACAGGGGAGGCTACGAGCAGTACTTC.

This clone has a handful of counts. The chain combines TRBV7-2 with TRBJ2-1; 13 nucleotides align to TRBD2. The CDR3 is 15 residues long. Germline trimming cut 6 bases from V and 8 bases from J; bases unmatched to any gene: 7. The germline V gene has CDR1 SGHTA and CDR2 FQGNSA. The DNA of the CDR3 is TGTGCCAGCAGTCGGACTAGCGGGAGTCTGGATGAGCAGTTCTTC. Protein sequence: CASSRTSGSLDEQFF.

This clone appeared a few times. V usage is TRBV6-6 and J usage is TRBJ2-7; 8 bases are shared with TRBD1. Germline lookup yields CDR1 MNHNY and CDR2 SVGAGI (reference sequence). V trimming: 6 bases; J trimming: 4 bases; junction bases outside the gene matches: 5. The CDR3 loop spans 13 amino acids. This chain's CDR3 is CASRVRTGYEQYF. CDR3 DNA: TGTGCCAGCAGGGTCCGGACAGGGTACGAGCAGTACTTC.

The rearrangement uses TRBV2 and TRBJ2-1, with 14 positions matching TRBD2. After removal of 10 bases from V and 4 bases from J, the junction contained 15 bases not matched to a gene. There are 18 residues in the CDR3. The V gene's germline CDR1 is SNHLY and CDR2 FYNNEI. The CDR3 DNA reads TGTGCCAACGGACTTGGGACTAGCGGGAGATCGGTTTACAATGAGCAGTTCTTC. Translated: CANGLGTSGRSVYNEQFF.

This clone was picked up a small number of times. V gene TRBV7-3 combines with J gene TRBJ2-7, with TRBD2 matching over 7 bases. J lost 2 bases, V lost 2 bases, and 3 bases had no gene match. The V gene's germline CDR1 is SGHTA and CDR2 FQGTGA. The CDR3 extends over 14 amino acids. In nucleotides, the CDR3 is TGTGCCAGCAGCTTAGCGGGAGCGGCCTACGAGCAGTACTTC. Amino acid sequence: CASSLAGAAYEQYF.

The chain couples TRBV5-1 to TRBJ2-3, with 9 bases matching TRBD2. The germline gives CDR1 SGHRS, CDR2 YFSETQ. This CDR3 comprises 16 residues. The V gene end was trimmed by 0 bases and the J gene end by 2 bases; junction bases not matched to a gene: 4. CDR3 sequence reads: CASSLVPSGNTDTQYF. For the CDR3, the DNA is TGCGCCAGCAGCTTGGTTCCTAGCGGGAACACAGATACGCAGTATTTT.

The CDR3 here is CASDRVPTLSYNEQFF. DNA of the CDR3: TGTGCCAGCGACAGGGTTCCGACTTTATCCTACAATGAGCAGTTCTTC. This chain connects TRBV2 to TRBJ2-1; 7 nucleotides line up with TRBD1. The CDR3 runs 16 residues. J lost 1 base, V lost 8 bases, and 11 bases had no gene match. CDR1 SNHLY and CDR2 FYNNEI come from the germline V gene.

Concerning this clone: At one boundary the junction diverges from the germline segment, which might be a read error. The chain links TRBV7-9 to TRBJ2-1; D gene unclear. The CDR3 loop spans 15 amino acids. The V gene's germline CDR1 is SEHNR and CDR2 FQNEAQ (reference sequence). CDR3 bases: TGTGCCGGCAGCTCCCCCCATATCGTTAACAATGAGCAGTTCTTC. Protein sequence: CAGSSPHIVNNEQFF.

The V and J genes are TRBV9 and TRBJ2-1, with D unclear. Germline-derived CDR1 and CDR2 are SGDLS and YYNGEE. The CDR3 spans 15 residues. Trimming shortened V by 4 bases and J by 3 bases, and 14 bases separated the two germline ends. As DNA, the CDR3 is TGTGCCAGCAGCACCCACTCAGCCTACTACAATGAGCAGTTCTTC. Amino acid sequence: CASSTHSAYYNEQFF.

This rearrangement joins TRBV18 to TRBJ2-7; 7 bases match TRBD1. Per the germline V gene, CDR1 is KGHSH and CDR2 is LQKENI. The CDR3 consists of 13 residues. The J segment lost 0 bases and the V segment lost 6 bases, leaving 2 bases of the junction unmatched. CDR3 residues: CASSYRGSYEQYF. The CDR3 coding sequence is TGTGCCAGCTCCTACAGGGGCTCCTACGAGCAGTACTTC.

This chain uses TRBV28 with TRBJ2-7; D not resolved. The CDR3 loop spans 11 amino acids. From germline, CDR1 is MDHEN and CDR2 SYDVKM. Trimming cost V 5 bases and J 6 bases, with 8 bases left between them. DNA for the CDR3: TGTGCCAGCAGTCTCGGTTTCGAGCAGTACTTC. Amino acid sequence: CASSLGFEQYF.